This T cell receptor beta chain was found in a study of CD8+ T cells in alopecia areata. Whole-study context: Oral tofacitinib, 5 to 10 mg twice daily, was given in an open-label trial.

Indicated treatment: oral pan-JAK inhibitor, 5-10 mg twice daily. Individuals with alopecia areata gave both lesional scalp punch biopsies and peripheral blood for collection. The researchers isolated CD4+ and CD8+ T cells from PBMCs by sorting. Following RNA extraction, reverse transcription yielded cDNA that acted as the sequencing template. TCRdb keeps only in-frame clones here, not all; method: immunoSEQ multiplex PCR. The sample includes some 170,000 clones, about 48% of them seen just once. This CDR3 contains 14 residues. Germline lookup yields CDR1 LNHDA and CDR2 SQIVND (reference sequence). Trimming stripped 3 bases from V and 7 bases from J, with 13 bases between.

The chain joins TRBV19 to TRBJ1-5; weak D call: TRBD1 (5 bases). Sequencing was performed on CD8+ T cells sorted from blood, taken at week 24, from a patient treated with tofacitinib. The source of this sequence is a human donor with alopecia areata. CDR3 loop: CASSISGKGQPQHF. The CDR3 coding sequence is TGTGCCAGTAGTATCTCCGGGAAGGGGCAGCCCCAGCATTTT.